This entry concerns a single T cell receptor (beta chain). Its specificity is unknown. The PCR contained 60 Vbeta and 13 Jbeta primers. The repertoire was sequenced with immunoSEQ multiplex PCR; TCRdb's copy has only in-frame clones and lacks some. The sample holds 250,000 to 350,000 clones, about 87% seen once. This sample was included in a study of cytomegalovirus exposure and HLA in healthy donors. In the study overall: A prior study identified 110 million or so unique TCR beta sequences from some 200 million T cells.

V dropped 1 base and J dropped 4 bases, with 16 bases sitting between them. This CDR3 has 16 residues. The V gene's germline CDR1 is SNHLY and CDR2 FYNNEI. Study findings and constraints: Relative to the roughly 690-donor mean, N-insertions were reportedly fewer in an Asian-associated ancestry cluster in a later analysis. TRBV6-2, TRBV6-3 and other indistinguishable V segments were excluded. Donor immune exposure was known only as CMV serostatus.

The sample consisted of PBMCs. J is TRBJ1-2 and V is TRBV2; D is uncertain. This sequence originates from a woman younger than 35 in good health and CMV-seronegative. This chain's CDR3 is CASSEVSPPRGYGYTF. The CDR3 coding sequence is TGTGCCAGCAGTGAAGTCAGTCCCCCCCGGGGCTATGGCTACACCTTC.